The 10 T cell receptor beta chains given below trace back to one sample, sequenced in a study of Graves' ophthalmopathy and Graves' hyperthyroidism. Amplification of the TCR beta CDR3 regions used RNA transcripts (as template). An opening RT-PCR round employed HTBI primers and preceded a second-round multiplex PCR. TCRdb redid the calling of the multiplex PCR reads with MiXCR, one entry per CDR3 protein. The repertoire holds around 1.1 million distinct CDR3 sequences, about 36% seen once, with 11% in the top ten. Sequenced sample: peripheral blood or thyroid tissue (not recorded which). Receptor source: an adult man with Graves' hyperthyroidism.

A few counts support this clonotype. The chain combines TRBV28 with TRBJ2-7, with D unresolved. V lost 7 bases to trimming and J lost 2 bases, with 9 bases between them. CDR1 and CDR2 from the germline V gene are MDHEN and SYDVKM. The CDR3 runs 12 residues. The DNA for the CDR3 is TGTGCCAGCAACGTCAGAGCCTACGAGCAGTACTTC. Translated, it gives CASNVRAYEQYF.

At least ten counts were recorded for this clonotype. The CDR3 bases are TGTGCCAGCAGCTTGTGGGACGGCCGGACTCAGTACTTC. Translation: CASSLWDGRTQYF. This chain joins TRBV5-6 and TRBJ2-5; perhaps D is TRBD1 or TRBD2 (5 bases each). CDR3 size: 13 residues. Trimming removed 1 base from V and 11 bases from J, with 15 bases in between. Germline CDR1 and CDR2: SGHDT and YYEEEE.

The chain employs TRBV12-3 or TRBV12-4 and TRBJ2-5; 7 bases line up with TRBD1. The CDR3 length is 15 residues. J lost 3 bases, V lost 5 bases, and 9 bases had no gene match. The CDR3, as DNA: TGTGCCAGCAGTCCAAGAGACAGGGATGAAGAGACCCAGTACTTC. It is translated as CASSPRDRDEETQYF.

This rearrangement joins TRBV5-1 to TRBJ2-7, with D hard to call. CDR3 size: 15 residues. The germline CDR1 and CDR2 sequences are SGHRS and YFSETQ. V was cut by 0 bases and J by 9 bases, with 19 bases left in between. The chain's CDR3 is CASSLVPATPSGQYF. In DNA, the CDR3 is TGCGCCAGCAGCTTGGTTCCGGCCACTCCCTCCGGGCAGTACTTC.

This clonotype was counted ten times or more. The chain couples TRBV6-5 to TRBJ2-7, with TRBD1 matching 9 bases. From germline, CDR1 is MNHEY and CDR2 SVGAGI. V lost 6 bases and J lost 5; bases outside the gene matches: 2. The CDR3 covers 12 residues. This CDR3 is CASRRTGDEQYF. The CDR3 bases are TGTGCCAGCAGACGGACAGGGGACGAGCAGTACTTC.

This clonotype was seen at least ten times. V and J are TRBV7-2 and TRBJ1-4; D gene unclear. The CDR3 is 13 amino acids. The V end was cut by 5 bases, the J end by 5 bases, with 9 bases between. Looked up from germline, CDR1 is SGHTA and CDR2 is FQGNSA. The DNA of the CDR3 is TGTACCAGCAGCCGAAGTACGAATGAAAAACTGTTTTTT. It is translated as CTSSRSTNEKLFF. The whole variable domain, filled in from reference TRBV7-2 and TRBJ1-4, reads GAGVSQSPSNKVTEKGKDVELRCDPISGHTALYWYRQSLGQGLEFLIYFQGNSAPDKSGLPSDRFSAERTGGSVSTLTIQRTQQEDSAVYLCTSSRSTNEKLFFGSGTQLSVL.

With respect to this clonotype: A much larger clonotype is one base distant, so this may be a read error. The V gene is TRBV14, the J gene TRBJ1-2, with 8 bases that match TRBD1. The CDR3 has 12 residues. The germline V gene has CDR1 SGHDN and CDR2 FVKESK. Trimming at V came to 4 bases and at J to 6 bases, leaving 1 base not matched to a gene. CDR3 sequence: CASSRQGNGYTF. Written as DNA, the CDR3 is TGTGCCAGCAGCCGACAGGGGAATGGCTACACCTTC.

This clonotype has a count of ten or more. V usage is TRBV19 and J usage is TRBJ2-7, with 9 bases lining up with TRBD1. Germline V CDR1 and CDR2: LNHDA, SQIVND (reference sequence). The CDR3 consists of 14 residues. Trimming cost V 5 bases and J 6 bases; bases outside gene matches: 8. For the CDR3, the DNA is TGTGCCAGTAGTCCAGGACAGGGGAACGGCGAGCAGTACTTC. This codes for CASSPGQGNGEQYF.

This clonotype was seen many times. This chain uses TRBV29-1 with TRBJ2-6; no reliable D call. Trimming took off 4 bases at V and 0 bases at J, with 10 bases between the two ends. The CDR3 runs to 15 residues. Germline V CDR1 and CDR2: SQVTM, ANQGSEA. CDR3 region: CSVGFFSSGANVLTF. The DNA of the CDR3 is TGCAGCGTTGGGTTTTTCAGCTCTGGGGCCAACGTCCTGACTTTC. Together with reference TRBV29-1 and TRBJ2-6, the CDR3 gives the full variable domain: SAVISQKPSRDICQRGTSLTIQCQVDSQVTMMFWYRQQPGQSLTLIATANQGSEATYESGFVIDKFPISRPNLTFSTLTVSNMSPEDSSIYLCSVGFFSSGANVLTFGAGSRLTVL.

With respect to this clonotype: A much larger clone differs from this one at a single base, so this may be a read error. V gene TRBV7-2 combines with J gene TRBJ1-5; D is perhaps TRBD1 (6 bases). The CDR3 has 15 amino acids. Germline V gene data show CDR1 as SGHTA and CDR2 as FQGNSA. CDR3 protein: CASNLSRTGNQPQHF. The CDR3 nucleotides read TGTGCCAGCAACTTATCCCGGACAGGCAATCAGCCCCAGCATTTT.